The 10 T cell receptor beta chains below come from one sample, sequenced in a study of identical twins. Each CDR3 protein gets one entry after TCRdb re-called the 5' RACE reads with MiXCR. Of 250,000 to 350,000 distinct CDR3 sequences in the sample, 8% to 9% are singletons; the top ten hold 2% to 2.5%. The same sample was also used in a study of yellow fever vaccine responses in identical twins.

Sequenced input: memory (CD45RO+) T cells sorted from blood. The receptors stem from a woman in her late teens or twenties in good health.

This clonotype was seen repeatedly, ten times or more. This chain joins TRBV7-8 and TRBJ2-2, with D hard to call. Germline V gene lookup returns CDR1 SGHVS and CDR2 FQNEAQ. Trimming stripped 4 bases from V and 5 bases from J, with 8 bases between. The CDR3 is made up of 13 amino acids. The CDR3, as DNA: TGTGCCAGCAGCTCATACAGTACCGGGGAGCTGTTTTTT. It is translated as CASSSYSTGELFF.

The chain is built from TRBV6-1 and TRBJ2-7; weak D call: TRBD1 (6 bases). CDR3 length equals 13 residues. The V end lost 5 bases, the J end lost 3 bases, and 11 bases lay between the germline ends. Germline V gene sequence: CDR1 MNHNS, CDR2 SASEGT. The DNA for the CDR3 is TGTGCCAGCAGTCAACAACAGGGCTACGAGCAGTACGTC. It codes for CASSQQQGYEQYV.

This clonotype turned up a few times. The V and J genes are TRBV12-3 or TRBV12-4 and TRBJ2-1, with 11 bases matching TRBD2. The CDR3 covers 19 residues. After removal of 2 bases from V and 0 bases from J, the junction contained 9 bases not matched to a gene. DNA of the CDR3: TGTGCCAGCAGTTTAAGCGCTAGCGGGGGGCCCAGCTCCTACAATGAGCAGTTCTTC. It yields the protein CASSLSASGGPSSYNEQFF.

Many counts were recorded for this clonotype. V and J are TRBV25-1 and TRBJ1-4; no clear D. CDR1 MGHDK and CDR2 SYGVNS come from the germline V gene. This CDR3 is built from 12 residues. V was pared by 5 bases and J by 5 bases, with 6 bases between. CDR3 DNA sequence: TGTGCCAGCAGTTTGGCCAATGAAAAACTGTTTTTT. Residues: CASSLANEKLFF. Together with reference TRBV25-1 and TRBJ1-4, the CDR3 gives the full variable domain: EADIYQTPRYLVIGTGKKITLECSQTMGHDKMYWYQQDPGMELHLIHYSYGVNSTEKGDLSSESTVSRIRTEHFPLTLESARPSHTSQYLCASSLANEKLFFGSGTQLSVL.

This clonotype was counted a few times. The CDR3, as DNA: TGTGCCAGCAGTGCACAGGGAAAAGGAACTGGGGCCAACGTCCTGACTTTC. Translating gives CASSAQGKGTGANVLTF. The rearrangement links TRBV2 to TRBJ2-6; D might be TRBD1 (6 bases). The germline V and J ends were trimmed by 4 bases and 2 bases, with 15 bases remaining between them. The germline CDR1 and CDR2 sequences are SNHLY and FYNNEI. The CDR3 has 17 residues.

This clonotype was counted many times. The chain has TRBV28 and TRBJ2-1; possibly TRBD2 for D (5 bases). V gave up 2 bases and J gave up 4 bases, with 6 bases separating them. The CDR3 is made up of 13 amino acids. From germline, CDR1 is MDHEN and CDR2 SYDVKM. The CDR3 DNA reads as TGTGCCAGCAGTTTAGAGGGTTACAATGAGCAGTTCTTC. Amino acid sequence: CASSLEGYNEQFF. The whole variable domain, filled in from reference TRBV28 and TRBJ2-1, reads DVKVTQSSRYLVKRTGEKVFLECVQDMDHENMFWYRQDPGLGLRLIYFSYDVKMKEKGDIPEGYSVSREKKERFSLILESASTNQTSMYLCASSLEGYNEQFFGPGTRLTVL.

A few counts support this clonotype. The rearrangement links TRBV16 to TRBJ1-1; TRBD1 is a possible D gene (5 bases). There are 14 residues in the CDR3. Per the germline V gene, CDR1 is KGHSY and CDR2 is FQNENV. V lost 0 bases and J 1 base, leaving 6 bases between the germline ends. CDR3 coding DNA: TGTGCCAGCAGCCAATCAGGGACGAACACTGAAGCTTTCTTT. Protein sequence: CASSQSGTNTEAFF. The full variable domain, in which reference TRBV16 and TRBJ1-1 provide the parts outside the CDR3, is GEEVAQTPKHLVRGEGQKAKLYCAPIKGHSYVFWYQQVLKNEFKFLISFQNENVFDETGMPKERFSAKCLPNSPCSLEIQATKLEDSAVYFCASSQSGTNTEAFFGQGTRLTVV.

This clonotype showed up many times. The CDR3 loop is CATSERKGAYNEQFF. The CDR3 DNA is TGTGCCACCAGTGAAAGAAAGGGGGCCTACAATGAGCAGTTCTTC. The chain links TRBV24-1 to TRBJ2-1; possibly TRBD1 for D (6 bases). This CDR3 comprises 15 residues. CDR1 is KGHDR and CDR2 is SFDVKD in the germline V gene. Trimming took off 4 bases at V and 2 bases at J, with 11 bases between the two ends.

The chain employs TRBV20-1 and TRBJ1-1; D gene unclear. CDR1 and CDR2 from the germline V gene are DFQATT and SNEGSKA (reference sequence). The V gene lost 3 bases and the J gene lost 2 bases, with 10 bases spanning the gap. CDR3 length: 13 amino acids. CDR3 coding DNA: TGCAGTGCTAGTGGCACCTCTAACACTGAAGCTTTCTTT. The encoded protein is CSASGTSNTEAFF.

This clonotype showed up many times. The V call is TRBV6-1, the J call TRBJ1-2; perhaps TRBD1 as D (5 bases). CDR3 size: 14 residues. V was trimmed by 0 bases and J by 2 bases, leaving 7 bases between them. CDR1 MNHNS and CDR2 SASEGT come from the germline V gene. CDR3 DNA sequence: TGTGCCAGCAGTGAAGCTGACAGAAACTATGGCTACACCTTC. It codes for CASSEADRNYGYTF.